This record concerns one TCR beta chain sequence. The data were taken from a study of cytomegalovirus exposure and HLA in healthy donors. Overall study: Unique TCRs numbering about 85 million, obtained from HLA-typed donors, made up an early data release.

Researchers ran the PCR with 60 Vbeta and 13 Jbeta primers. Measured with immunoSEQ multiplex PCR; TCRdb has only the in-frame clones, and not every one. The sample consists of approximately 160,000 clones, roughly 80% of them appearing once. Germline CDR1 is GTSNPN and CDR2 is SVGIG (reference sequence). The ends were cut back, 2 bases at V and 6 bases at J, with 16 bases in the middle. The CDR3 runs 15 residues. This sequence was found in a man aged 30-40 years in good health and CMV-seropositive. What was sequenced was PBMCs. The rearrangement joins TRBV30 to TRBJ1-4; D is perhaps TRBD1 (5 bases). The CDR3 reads CAWSQQGGRYEKLFF. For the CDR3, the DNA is TGTGCCTGGAGTCAGCAGGGAGGGCGGTATGAAAAACTGTTTTTT.